The 28 T cell receptor beta chains below come from one sample, sequenced in a study of cytomegalovirus exposure and HLA in healthy donors (dated by TCRdb to 2016 to 2017). Libraries were made using the immunoSEQ multiplex PCR assay. For the multiplex PCR, a mixture combining 60 forward primers for TCR Vbeta segments and 13 reverse primers for TCR Jbeta segments was used. This is the immuneACCESS table as TCRdb keeps it, with only in-frame sequences that have V and J called. A part of the clones is gone; compared with another copy, unresolved V genes explain less than half, and the rest is unexplained. The sample yields some 150,000 clones; almost 85% were counted once. The ten largest clones take up roughly 3.2% of the sample. Sequenced: PBMCs. The receptors were gathered from a man in his late teens or twenties in good health and CMV-seropositive.

The chain couples TRBV28 to TRBJ2-5, with a possible D match to TRBD1 (5 bases). CDR1 is MDHEN and CDR2 is SYDVKM in the germline V gene. Between the trimmed V and J ends, which lost 6 bases and 7 bases, there was a span of 18 bases. The CDR3 has 14 amino acids. CDR3 amino acids: CASRPLGVKGTQYF. CDR3 nucleotides: TGTGCCAGCAGACCCTTAGGGGTAAAAGGGACCCAGTACTTC.

The chain carries TRBV28 and TRBJ2-3; D might be TRBD2 (6 bases). V was shortened by 6 bases and J by 3 bases, with 13 bases between the two germline ends. This CDR3 spans 14 amino acids. Germline V CDR1 and CDR2: MDHEN, SYDVKM. Here the CDR3 DNA reads TGTGCCAGCAGGCCCCGGGAGCCGACAGATACGCAGTATTTT. It encodes CASRPREPTDTQYF.

V gene TRBV2 combines with J gene TRBJ1-2; no definite D call. CDR1 is SNHLY and CDR2 is FYNNEI in the germline V gene. Trimming pared 6 bases from V and 4 bases from J, leaving 9 bases between. The CDR3 sequence is 12 residues long. As DNA, the CDR3 is TGTGCCAGCAGGGGAGACTCCTATGGCTACACCTTC. As protein: CASRGDSYGYTF.

Here the CDR3 reads CASSSYKDREYNEQYF. The CDR3 nucleotides are TGTGCCAGCAGCTCCTATAAGGACAGGGAGTATAACGAGCAGTACTTC. J is TRBJ2-7 and V is TRBV11-2; 8 bases match TRBD1. The CDR3 is made up of 16 amino acids. J gave up 5 bases and V 4 bases, and 13 bases lay outside the gene matches. The germline V gene has CDR1 SGHAT and CDR2 FQNNGV.

This clone was seen once. V and J are TRBV11-2 and TRBJ2-1; 8 nucleotides agree with TRBD2. The CDR3 totals 14 residues. Germline V gene lookup returns CDR1 SGHAT and CDR2 FQNNGV. Unmatched junction bases numbered 6, after V lost 4 bases and J lost 7 bases. CDR3 protein: CASSSREGKNEQFF. As DNA, the CDR3 is TGTGCCAGCAGCTCACGGGAGGGTAAAAATGAGCAGTTCTTC.

The chain links TRBV11-2 to TRBJ2-7; TRBD2 is a possible D gene (6 bases). Trimming removed 2 bases from V and 5 bases from J, with 19 bases in between. This CDR3 region has 16 residues. From germline, CDR1 is SGHAT and CDR2 FQNNGV. CDR3: CASSLSPVWEVDEQYF. CDR3 nucleotides: TGTGCCAGCAGCTTATCCCCGGTCTGGGAGGTGGACGAGCAGTACTTC.

The rearrangement uses TRBV5-1 and TRBJ2-5; the match to TRBD2 covers 7 bases. V lost 4 bases and J lost 2; bases outside the gene matches: 8. This CDR3 is built from 15 residues. Per germline, CDR1 SGHRS and CDR2 YFSETQ. Here the CDR3 DNA reads TGCGCCAGCAGCGTAGGGAGCGGGACGCAAGAGACCCAGTACTTC. As protein: CASSVGSGTQETQYF.

This chain connects TRBV27 to TRBJ1-5; D may be TRBD1 (5 bases). The V end lost 6 bases, the J end lost 2 bases, and 20 bases lay between the germline ends. The CDR3 runs to 17 residues. Germline V CDR1 and CDR2: MNHEY, SMNVEV (reference sequence). The CDR3 loop reads CASRGGPLRDGNQPQHF. The CDR3 nucleotides are TGTGCCAGCAGAGGCGGACCTCTCAGGGATGGCAATCAGCCCCAGCATTTT.

This clone has just a few counts. The DNA for the CDR3 is TGTGCCAGCACGAGGGGACTAGCGGCAGATACGCAGTATTTT. This codes for CASTRGLAADTQYF. J is TRBJ2-3 and V is TRBV2; TRBD2 agrees at 11 bases. V was pared by 7 bases and J by 4 bases, with 4 bases of the junction left unmatched. The CDR3 has 14 amino acids. CDR1 is SNHLY and CDR2 is FYNNEI in the germline V gene.

The chain couples TRBV27 to TRBJ2-5, with 15 bases identical to TRBD2. J gave up 4 bases and V 2 bases, and 11 bases lay outside the gene matches. CDR1 MNHEY and CDR2 SMNVEV come from the germline V gene (reference sequence). The CDR3 sequence is 19 residues long. In nucleotides, the CDR3 is TGTGCCAGCAGTTTAGGTTGGACTAGCGGGAGGGCGTCAGCAGAGACCCAGTACTTC. Amino acids: CASSLGWTSGRASAETQYF.

The V call is TRBV11-2, the J call TRBJ2-7; perhaps TRBD2 as D (7 bases). V lost 6 bases to trimming and J lost 0 bases, with 12 bases between them. This CDR3 comprises 14 residues. Per germline, CDR1 SGHAT and CDR2 FQNNGV. CDR3 sequence reads: CASREGGASYEQYF. The CDR3 DNA follows: TGTGCCAGCAGAGAGGGGGGGGCCTCCTACGAGCAGTACTTC.

This clone showed up just once. The chain carries TRBV7-9 and TRBJ1-3; no definite D call. Trimming stripped 6 bases from V and 3 bases from J, with 15 bases between. The CDR3 has 15 residues. From germline, CDR1 is SEHNR and CDR2 FQNEAQ (reference sequence). The CDR3: CASRGSGFGGNTIYF. CDR3 nucleotides: TGTGCCAGCAGAGGCTCGGGGTTCGGTGGAAACACCATATATTTT.

The genes are TRBV7-9 and TRBJ1-2, with 7 bases fitting TRBD1. Germline V gene lookup returns CDR1 SEHNR and CDR2 FQNEAQ (reference sequence). The trim removed 2 bases at V and 4 bases at J, leaving 7 bases unmatched. CDR3 size: 15 residues. CDR3 in amino acids: CASSLIGTESYGYTF. The CDR3 nucleotides read TGTGCCAGCAGCTTAATCGGGACAGAGAGCTATGGCTACACCTTC.

V usage is TRBV7-9 and J usage is TRBJ2-7; 8 bases are shared with TRBD1. After removal of 3 bases from V and 4 bases from J, the junction contained 8 bases not matched to a gene. Germline loops: CDR1 SEHNR, CDR2 FQNEAQ (reference sequence). The CDR3 covers 15 residues. The CDR3 region is CASSFGAGGAYEQYF. CDR3 coding DNA: TGTGCCAGCAGCTTCGGGGCAGGGGGCGCTTACGAGCAGTACTTC.

The CDR3 loop is CASKGGRGELFF. The CDR3 region has the DNA TGTGCCAGTAAGGGGGGGCGCGGGGAGCTGTTTTTT. The V call is TRBV19, the J call TRBJ2-2; possible D gene TRBD2, 7 bases. This CDR3 spans 12 amino acids. Germline V gene lookup returns CDR1 LNHDA and CDR2 SQIVND (reference sequence). V was clipped by 7 bases and J by 7 bases, with 10 bases between them.

This clone is a singleton in its sample. V is TRBV5-6 and J is TRBJ2-1; D perhaps matches TRBD2 (5 bases). Germline CDR1 and CDR2: SGHDT and YYEEEE. This CDR3 comprises 14 residues. V was shortened by 5 bases and J by 6 bases, with 15 bases between the two germline ends. The CDR3 protein is CASSRTFPRNEQFF. The CDR3, as DNA: TGTGCCAGCAGTCGGACTTTCCCGCGCAATGAGCAGTTCTTC.

V gene TRBV29-1 combines with J gene TRBJ1-2; D is ambiguous. Germline V lookup: CDR1 SQVTM, CDR2 ANQGSEA. Trimming left V 5 bases short and J 4 bases short, with 8 bases between. This CDR3 has 11 amino acids. The CDR3 is CSVQVFYGYTF. In nucleotides, the CDR3 is TGCAGCGTTCAGGTTTTCTATGGCTACACCTTC.

The rearrangement joins TRBV27 to TRBJ2-1; TRBD1 agrees at 8 bases. The V gene's germline CDR1 is MNHEY and CDR2 SMNVEV (reference sequence). The CDR3 is 16 amino acids. V lost 6 bases to trimming and J lost 0 bases; unmatched junction nucleotides: 7. The CDR3 loop is CASSTGQEGSYNEQFF. The CDR3, as DNA: TGTGCCAGCAGCACGGGACAGGAGGGCTCCTACAATGAGCAGTTCTTC.

This chain joins TRBV5-8 and TRBJ1-5; TRBD1 agrees at 8 bases. The germline V gene has CDR1 SGHTS and CDR2 YDEGEE. V lost 4 bases to trimming and J lost 1 base; unmatched junction nucleotides: 10. This CDR3 region has 17 residues. The CDR3 coding sequence is TGTGCCAGCAGCCGGACTAAACAGGGGGGGAGCAATCAGCCCCAGCATTTT. It encodes CASSRTKQGGSNQPQHF.

This clone was recorded a few times. This chain connects TRBV19 to TRBJ2-3, with TRBD1 matching over 11 bases. The V and J ends lost 5 bases and 3 bases, in that order; junction bases with no gene match: 10. This CDR3 has 17 residues. Germline CDR1 reads LNHDA; CDR2 reads SQIVND (reference sequence). CDR3 nucleotide sequence: TGTGCCAGTAGTGTACAGGACAGGGGGCTAGGGACAGATACGCAGTATTTT. Translating gives CASSVQDRGLGTDTQYF.

The chain uses TRBV19 and TRBJ2-7; a possible D gene is TRBD1 (5 bases). Trimming removed 0 bases from V and 2 bases from J, with 11 bases in between. CDR3 length: 15 residues. Germline CDR1 is LNHDA and CDR2 is SQIVND (reference sequence). The CDR3 DNA follows: TGTGCCAGTAGTATAGATCAGAAGGGGCCCTACGAGCAGTACTTC. Amino acid sequence: CASSIDQKGPYEQYF.

This chain connects TRBV5-4 to TRBJ1-1; a possible D gene is TRBD1 (5 bases). CDR3 length equals 13 residues. Germline values: CDR1 SGHNT, CDR2 YYREEE (reference sequence). The ends were cut back, 3 bases at V and 3 bases at J, with 9 bases in the middle. This chain's CDR3 is CASSWGGYTEAFF. DNA of the CDR3: TGTGCCAGCAGCTGGGGGGGGTACACTGAAGCTTTCTTT.

J is TRBJ2-7 and V is TRBV5-1, with a possible D match to TRBD1 (6 bases). This CDR3 is 15 amino acids long. Trimming removed 0 bases from V and 0 bases from J, with 10 bases in between. Germline-derived CDR1 and CDR2 are SGHRS and YFSETQ. CDR3 residues: CASSLGAGASYEQYF. DNA of the CDR3: TGCGCCAGCAGCTTGGGGGCAGGGGCCTCCTACGAGCAGTACTTC. The full variable domain, completed using reference TRBV5-1 and TRBJ2-7, is KAGVTQTPRYLIKTRGQQVTLSCSPISGHRSVSWYQQTPGQGLQFLFEYFSETQRNKGNFPGRFSGRQFSNSRSEMNVSTLELGDSALYLCASSLGAGASYEQYFGPGTRLTVT.

This clone was found a few times. This chain links TRBV7-2 with TRBJ2-1; TRBD2 matches 10 bases. The V and J ends lost 1 base and 8 bases, in that order; junction bases with no gene match: 5. CDR3 length: 15 amino acids. CDR1 SGHTA and CDR2 FQGNSA come from the germline V gene. The CDR3: CASSLELAGSDEQFF. The CDR3 DNA sequence: TGTGCCAGCAGCTTAGAACTAGCGGGAAGCGATGAGCAGTTCTTC.

V is TRBV28 and J is TRBJ1-1; no reliable D call. The CDR3 is made up of 16 amino acids. Trimming left V 3 bases short and J 6 bases short, with 20 bases between. Per the germline V gene, CDR1 is MDHEN and CDR2 is SYDVKM. The DNA of the CDR3 is TGTGCCAGCAGTTTGAGAGGCGGAATCATTTCAGCTGAAGCTTTCTTT. It encodes CASSLRGGIISAEAFF.

V gene TRBV5-6 combines with J gene TRBJ2-4, with 9 bases aligning to TRBD1. The V and J ends lost 1 base and 1 base, in that order; junction bases with no gene match: 6. The germline gives CDR1 SGHDT, CDR2 YYEEEE. The CDR3 totals 17 residues. CDR3 bases: TGTGCCAGCAGCTTGTTCCAGACAGGGGGTGCCAAAAACATTCAGTACTTC. This encodes CASSLFQTGGAKNIQYF.

This clone was found once. V and J are TRBV9 and TRBJ1-3; D is unresolved. The CDR3 sequence is 13 residues long. The germline V gene has CDR1 SGDLS and CDR2 YYNGEE. Deletions cut 5 bases from V and 8 bases from J, with 14 bases between. Written as DNA, the CDR3 is TGTGCCAGCAGTCTCCCGCCGGGTGACACCATATATTTT. This gives the protein CASSLPPGDTIYF.

The CDR3 nucleotides are TGTGCCAGCAGCTTAGAAGCGGGAGGGGGCAATGAGCAGTTCTTC. Translated, it gives CASSLEAGGGNEQFF. The rearrangement uses TRBV11-2 and TRBJ2-1; TRBD2 matches 10 bases. Trimming took 0 bases from V and 6 from J; bases not matched to a gene: 2. The CDR3 spans 15 residues. The germline CDR1 and CDR2 sequences are SGHAT and FQNNGV.